Below, 15 T cell receptor beta chains from the same sample are listed, as sequenced in a study of T cell responses to AZD1222 COVID-19 vaccine. Produced via immunoSEQ multiplex PCR; TCRdb's table is partial and in-frame only. The sample holds some 110,000 clones, 85% to 90% seen once. Specimen: peripheral blood, collected on day 0 of AZD1222 vaccination. The source is an adult in good health.

V usage is TRBV9 and J usage is TRBJ2-1; 16 bases line up with TRBD2. CDR3 size: 17 residues. Germline V lookup: CDR1 SGDLS, CDR2 YYNGEE. J was trimmed by 10 bases and V by 0 bases; bases with no gene match: 7. CDR3 region: CASSVGPGTSGRGEQFF. The CDR3 DNA is TGTGCCAGCAGCGTAGGACCCGGGACTAGCGGGAGGGGAGAGCAGTTCTTC.

This chain links TRBV5-1 with TRBJ2-1; 10 bases match TRBD2. With 5 bases clipped from V and 5 bases from J, the junction kept 4 bases outside the gene matches. Germline assignment: CDR1 SGHRS and CDR2 YFSETQ. This CDR3 is built from 14 residues. The CDR3 DNA reads TGCGCCAGCAGACCGGGACTAGCGAACAATGAGCAGTTCTTC. It encodes CASRPGLANNEQFF.

This clone was seen only once. This chain links TRBV7-8 with TRBJ2-5; 9 positions agree with TRBD2. Germline V lookup: CDR1 SGHVS, CDR2 FQNEAQ. The trim removed 0 bases at V and 3 bases at J, leaving 14 bases unmatched. CDR3 size: 19 residues. The CDR3 loop is CASSLALNFRLAEKETQYF. The CDR3 nucleotides read TGTGCCAGCAGCTTAGCCCTAAATTTCCGACTAGCGGAGAAAGAGACCCAGTACTTC.

This chain links TRBV24-1 with TRBJ2-2; 8 nucleotides line up with TRBD1. V shed 7 bases and J 7 bases; nucleotides not matched to a gene: 7. Germline values: CDR1 KGHDR, CDR2 SFDVKD. This CDR3 comprises 14 residues. The CDR3 region is CATRDRERSGELFF. DNA of the CDR3: TGTGCCACCAGGGACAGGGAACGTAGCGGGGAGCTGTTTTTT.

The chain couples TRBV11-2 to TRBJ2-3; D perhaps matches TRBD1 (6 bases). The CDR3 is made up of 13 amino acids. Trimming stripped 5 bases from V and 6 bases from J, with 12 bases between. Germline CDR1 reads SGHAT; CDR2 reads FQNNGV. In DNA, the CDR3 is TGTGCCAGCAGCCTACAGGGTGCGGATACGCAGTATTTT. Translating it yields CASSLQGADTQYF.

The genes are TRBV28 and TRBJ2-4; D possibly matches TRBD1 or TRBD2 (7 bases each). The CDR3 is 12 amino acids. The V and J ends lost 5 bases and 9 bases respectively, with 11 bases between them. Germline V gene sequence: CDR1 MDHEN, CDR2 SYDVKM. The CDR3 protein is CASSVRGGIQYF. The CDR3 coding sequence is TGTGCCAGCAGTGTCAGGGGGGGCATTCAGTACTTC.

CDR3 sequence reads: CASSIEEGRVEQFF. The CDR3, as DNA: TGTGCCAGTAGTATTGAGGAGGGGCGGGTAGAGCAGTTCTTC. The V call is TRBV19, the J call TRBJ2-1, with D perhaps matching TRBD2 (6 bases). Between the trimmed V and J ends, which lost 3 bases and 10 bases, there was a span of 16 bases. Germline V gene lookup returns CDR1 LNHDA and CDR2 SQIVND (reference sequence). The CDR3 loop spans 14 amino acids.

This clone was counted a single time. The chain employs TRBV6-1 and TRBJ2-1; no definite D call. V was shortened by 2 bases and J by 0 bases, with 5 bases between the two germline ends. This CDR3 region has 14 residues. Germline values: CDR1 MNHNS, CDR2 SASEGT. The CDR3 spells CASSEWGSYNEQFF. As DNA, the CDR3 is TGTGCCAGCAGTGAATGGGGCTCCTACAATGAGCAGTTCTTC.

This clone came up once. The chain couples TRBV18 to TRBJ2-7; D perhaps matches TRBD2 (6 bases). V lost 2 bases and J lost 6, with 11 bases in between. In germline, CDR1 is KGHSH, CDR2 LQKENI. The CDR3 has 13 residues. CDR3 in amino acids: CASSPSPEGEQYF. In DNA form, the CDR3 reads TGTGCCAGCTCACCATCACCGGAGGGCGAGCAGTACTTC.

This clone was counted once. V gene TRBV30 combines with J gene TRBJ1-5; D is perhaps TRBD1 (6 bases). Germline lookup yields CDR1 GTSNPN and CDR2 SVGIG (reference sequence). There are 13 residues in the CDR3. Trimming removed 5 bases at V and 0 bases at J, with 8 bases between. The CDR3 DNA reads as TGTGCCTGGCAGGACAGTAGCAATCAGCCCCAGCATTTT. Translating it yields CAWQDSSNQPQHF.

This chain uses TRBV5-5 with TRBJ2-1, with 8 bases that match TRBD1. V was clipped by 2 bases and J by 5 bases; unmatched bases: 6. CDR1 SGHKS and CDR2 YYEKEE come from the germline V gene (reference sequence). The CDR3 totals 15 residues. CDR3 DNA: TGTGCCAGCAGCTTCGGACAGGGAGTCGACAATGAGCAGTTCTTC. This gives the protein CASSFGQGVDNEQFF.

This sequence joins TRBV7-8 and TRBJ1-6; D not certain. Trimming stripped 8 bases from V and 9 bases from J, with 8 bases between. The length of the CDR3 is 11 residues. The germline V gene has CDR1 SGHVS and CDR2 FQNEAQ. In DNA form, the CDR3 reads TGTGCCAGCGGAGTGGGTTCACCCCTCCACTTT. Its protein is CASGVGSPLHF. The variable domain in full, with the rest retrieved from reference TRBV7-8 and TRBJ1-6, is GAGVSQSPRYKVAKRGQDVALRCDPISGHVSLFWYQQALGQGPEFLTYFQNEAQLDKSGLPSDRFFAERPEGSVSTLKIQRTQQEDSAVYLCASGVGSPLHFGNGTRLTVT.

CDR3 loop: CASSGIEGRGGYTF. The CDR3 region has the DNA TGTGCCAGCAGCGGGATAGAGGGAAGGGGTGGCTACACCTTC. The V gene is TRBV7-8, the J gene TRBJ1-2; possible D gene TRBD1, 5 bases. The CDR3 is 14 residues long. V was shortened by 5 bases and J by 7 bases, with 17 bases between the two germline ends. CDR1 and CDR2 (germline): SGHVS, FQNEAQ.

The rearrangement uses TRBV9 and TRBJ1-4; 10 nucleotides match TRBD1. Germline V CDR1 and CDR2: SGDLS, YYNGEE. The ends lost 0 bases at V and 8 bases at J; junction bases unmatched: 7. The CDR3 consists of 16 residues. CDR3 sequence (DNA): TGTGCCAGCAGCGTAGGACAGGGGGCTTCAGAGGAAAAACTGTTTTTT. Amino acids: CASSVGQGASEEKLFF.

This clone was seen only once. V and J are TRBV6-5 and TRBJ2-5; D possibly corresponds to TRBD2 (5 bases). Between the trimmed V and J ends, which lost 6 bases and 0 bases, there was a span of 14 bases. The CDR3 contains 15 residues. The germline CDR1 and CDR2 sequences are MNHEY and SVGAGI. The CDR3 region is CASSGPLANQETQYF. The DNA of the CDR3 is TGTGCCAGCAGCGGACCTCTAGCTAACCAAGAGACCCAGTACTTC.